The entry below describes one T cell receptor beta chain. Its cognate antigen has yet to be identified. The sample holds no much larger clone one base away, and base qualities are not on file. A single peripheral blood draw of about 120 mL on average was collected from each donor into heparinised tubes. Naive, central memory, regulatory and stem cell-like memory CD4+ T cells were sorted on a BD FACSAria II using a panel including CD45RO, CCR7, CD25, CD127, CD95 and CD27. A purity above 95% was achieved for all sorted populations. PBMCs were isolated right away by Lymphoprep density gradient centrifugation and were stained directly, without culture. So that batch effects would be minimized, each experiment stained and sorted samples in pairs, pairing one healthy donor with one patient. The data derive from a study of beta chain features in type 1 diabetes (dated by TCRdb to the late 2010s). Looking at the study overall: Mean age, gender distribution, total cell number and subset yield did not differ between patients and healthy donors. Whereas all 30 or so donors provided naive and central memory subsets, regulatory and stem cell-like memory subsets were isolated from just 8 patients and about eight healthy donors. The study compared the TCRB repertoires of sorted circulating CD4+ T cell subsets in recently diagnosed type 1 diabetes patients with those in matched healthy donors. A total of some 100,000,000 sorted cells were examined across all samples, and a strong correlation was observed between cell number per subset and RNA yield.

The entire isolated RNA was reverse transcribed using the High Capacity cDNA Reverse Transcription Kit, and thus expressed TCRB transcripts were sequenced. Deep immunoSEQ sequencing was applied to naive, central memory and regulatory T cell samples, giving an average of about 3.4 million total reads per sample. Sorted cells were lysed in RLT buffer and RNA was extracted with DNase-treated RNeasy Micro or Mini kits, depending on cell number. To prevent cross-contamination, each cell subset was processed individually, whereas patient and healthy donor samples were processed jointly. The immunoSEQ multiplex PCR was used to amplify TCRB sequences from cDNA, yielding 87-bp fragments that span the CDR3 region. The amplicons were sequenced using the Illumina HiSeq platform. In the original analysis: PCR bias was corrected computationally using synthetic template baselines, and reads within Hamming distance 2 were collapsed, with unmergeable singletons discarded. By aligning reads against IMGT, V, D and J genes, CDR3 length, and insertions or deletions at six rearrangement sites were assigned. Within each subset, clonotype counts were normalized to sorted cell number, and only after that were true diversity and Gini coefficients computed with the tcR R package. The overlap coefficient, calculated on TCRB nucleotide sequences, was used to measure repertoire sharing. Out-of-frame TCRB sequences from naive cells were analyzed to stand in for the pre-selection repertoire. Held by TCRdb, this immuneACCESS table contains in-frame sequences only and omits some clones. Under half of the omission traces to an unresolved V gene where checked; the cause of the rest is unknown. Clonal size and the V and J genes are those of that table, whereas D and trimming came from the DNA. The sample table shows roughly 500,000 clones, and about 32% are seen once. The ten largest clones take up 0.06% to 0.07% of the sample.

V is pruned by 7 bases and J by 3 bases, leaving 12 bases of the junction without a gene match. The CDR3 numbers 15 residues from cysteine through phenylalanine. Only the CDR3 part of the read is kept: 45 bases, read in frame from the first base. CDR1 and CDR2, looked up from the germline V gene (reference sequence), are PRHDT and FYEKMQ. Results the study describes overall, beyond this receptor: Because small numbers of individuals were included in the HLA sub-analyses, any influence of HLA type on TCRB rearrangement was left unresolved. In all four CD4+ subsets, TCRB CDR3 length was moderately but significantly shorter in type 1 diabetes patients. Shorter templates might have been favored by PCR, but patient and control samples were amplified and corrected together, so both groups would have been affected equally by any skew. Sequencing cDNA rather than genomic DNA could over-represent highly expressing activated cells, although activation and CD3 levels did not differ between groups. Naive, central memory and regulatory TCRB repertoires appeared to be more alike among patients than among healthy donors. At VDJ recombination sites, patients with type 1 diabetes made fewer insertions and deleted more nucleotides, a pattern implying thymic rearrangement abnormalities.

The sequence derives from a man between 18 and 35 years old in good health. Sample: naive CD4+ T cells from blood. The meaning of the sample's cell subset or site label: true naive CD4+ T cells. This receptor chain uses TRBV13 and TRBJ2-7, with 7 middle bases fitting TRBD1. This receptor carries the CDR3 CASTSSYRGVYEQYF. The DNA is TGTGCCAGCACCTCATCGTACAGGGGAGTCTACGAGCAGTACTTC.